This entry concerns a single T cell receptor beta chain. Its antigen is unknown. The study reverse transcribed the entire isolated RNA, so it sequenced expressed TCRB transcripts. Produced via immunoSEQ multiplex PCR; TCRdb's table is partial and in-frame only. This table holds 630,000 or so clones, around an eighth found once. The record originates from a study of beta chain features in type 1 diabetes. Study findings and constraints: Within each of all four CD4+ subsets, Type 1 diabetes patients had TCRB CDR3s that were moderately but significantly shorter. PCR might favor shorter templates, but any such skew would affect patients and controls equally. There were fewer insertions and more deletions at the VDJ junctions of type 1 diabetes patients.

The V gene lost 4 bases and the J gene lost 9 bases, with 16 bases spanning the gap. CDR1 SGHTA and CDR2 FQGNSA come from the germline V gene. CDR3 size: 15 residues. The TCR was taken from a young man with type 1 diabetes. The sample consisted of naive CD4+ T cells from blood. This chain joins TRBV7-2 and TRBJ1-6; D is unresolved. CDR3 loop: CASSYEGFLPSPLHF. The CDR3 DNA sequence: TGTGCCAGCAGCTACGAAGGATTTTTGCCTTCACCCCTCCACTTT.